This T cell receptor beta chain is drawn from a study of blood T cell repertoires in COVID-19. Profiled with immunoSEQ multiplex PCR; TCRdb holds only in-frame clones, not every one. Of roughly 330,000 clones listed, more than 70% are singletons. Germline loops: CDR1 SGHRS, CDR2 YFSETQ. J was trimmed by 7 bases and V by 0 bases; bases with no gene match: 7. This CDR3 has 15 amino acids. Material: peripheral blood. The receptor was derived from a man younger than 35 who had recovered from COVID-19. V is TRBV5-1 and J is TRBJ2-1; 7 nucleotides match TRBD1. CDR3 region: CASSLAGTAWNEQFF. CDR3 nucleotides: TGCGCCAGCAGCTTGGCCGGGACAGCCTGGAATGAGCAGTTCTTC.